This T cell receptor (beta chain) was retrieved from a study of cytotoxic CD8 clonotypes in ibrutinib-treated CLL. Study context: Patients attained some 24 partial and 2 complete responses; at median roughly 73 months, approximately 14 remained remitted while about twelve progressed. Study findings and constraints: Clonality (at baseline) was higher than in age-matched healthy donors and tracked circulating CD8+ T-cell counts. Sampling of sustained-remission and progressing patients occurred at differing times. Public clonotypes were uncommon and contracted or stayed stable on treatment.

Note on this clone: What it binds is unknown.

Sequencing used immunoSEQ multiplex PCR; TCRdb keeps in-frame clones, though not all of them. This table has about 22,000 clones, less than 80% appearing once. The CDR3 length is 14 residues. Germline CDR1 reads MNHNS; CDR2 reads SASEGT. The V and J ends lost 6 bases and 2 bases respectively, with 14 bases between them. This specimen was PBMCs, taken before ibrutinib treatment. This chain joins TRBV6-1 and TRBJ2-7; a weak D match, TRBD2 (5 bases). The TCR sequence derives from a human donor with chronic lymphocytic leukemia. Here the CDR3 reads CASRRAEGTYEQYF. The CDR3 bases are TGTGCCAGCAGGCGGGCAGAAGGGACCTACGAGCAGTACTTC.